The entry that follows covers one T cell receptor beta chain sequence. This record comes from a study of blood T cell repertoires in COVID-19. Across the whole study: Italy, Spain and the United States were the sources of the convalescent and acute COVID-19 samples. PBMCs, B-cell-depleted T cells, or T cells provided the cDNA or gDNA that made up the material.

The CDR3 contains 13 residues. Trimming pared 5 bases from V and 7 bases from J, leaving 14 bases between. The germline V gene has CDR1 SGHTA and CDR2 FQGNSA. As processed by the authors: Nucleated cell counts were estimated from reference gene primer amplification. Profiling relied on immunoSEQ multiplex PCR, and the TCRdb table lists in-frame clones only, not all of them. The V and J calls and clone size are taken from that table; D and trimming were inferred from the DNA. The sample consists of about 140,000 clones, 75% to 85% of them appearing once. The sequenced sample consisted of peripheral blood. This chain links TRBV7-2 with TRBJ2-5; a possible D gene is TRBD2 (5 bases). The receptor's source is an elderly woman with acute or convalescent COVID-19. The CDR3 bases are TGTGCCAGCAGCCCCGACTACCTTGGGACCCAGTACTTC. Translated: CASSPDYLGTQYF. The entire variable domain, with the rest obtained from reference TRBV7-2 and TRBJ2-5, is as follows: GAGVSQSPSNKVTEKGKDVELRCDPISGHTALYWYRQSLGQGLEFLIYFQGNSAPDKSGLPSDRFSAERTGGSVSTLTIQRTQQEDSAVYLCASSPDYLGTQYFGPGTRLLVL.